These T cell receptor beta chains were read from a single sample in a study of cytomegalovirus exposure and HLA in healthy donors. Only in-frame clones appear in the TCRdb table, and some are missing; sequencing was by immunoSEQ multiplex PCR. Among 150,000 to 200,000 clones listed, roughly 85% were seen once. Sample: PBMCs. Receptors were obtained from a man younger than 35 in good health and CMV-seropositive. Both conserved end residues are part of each CDR3. A D gene is named only where the DNA matches it firmly. Where a row states a size, it is once, few, many or the class of an expanded clone; other rows omit it.

V gene	J gene	clone size	D gene	CDR3 protein	CDR3 DNA
TRBV4-2	TRBJ1-1	-	-	CASSPSGWARENTEAFF	TGTGCCAGCAGCCCCTCGGGATGGGCGAGAGAGAACACTGAAGCTTTCTTT
TRBV4-1	TRBJ1-1	-	-	CASRPGGFGEAFF	TGCGCCAGCAGACCCGGGGGTTTCGGTGAAGCTTTCTTT
TRBV19	TRBJ1-3	-	-	CASSSLPSGNTIYF	TGTGCCAGTAGTAGCCTACCTTCTGGAAACACCATATATTTT
TRBV6-5	TRBJ1-5	-	-	CASSPGLRNQPQHF	TGTGCCAGCAGCCCGGGACTTCGGAATCAGCCCCAGCATTTT
TRBV15	TRBJ1-6	-	-	CATSRSLQVSNSPLHF	TGTGCCACCAGCAGATCCCTACAGGTCTCCAATTCACCCCTCCACTTT
TRBV9	TRBJ1-3	-	-	CASSAVGNTIYF	TGTGCCAGCAGCGCCGTCGGAAACACCATATATTTT
TRBV28	TRBJ2-2	-	-	CASNNRADGELFF	TGTGCCAGCAACAACAGGGCGGACGGGGAGCTGTTTTTT
TRBV30	TRBJ2-7	-	-	CAWSVPGNYEQYF	TGTGCCTGGAGTGTACCCGGGAACTACGAGCAGTACTTC
TRBV2	TRBJ2-1	-	TRBD2	CASSSSGRAYNEQFF	TGTGCCAGCAGTTCGAGCGGGAGGGCCTACAATGAGCAGTTCTTC
TRBV6-1	TRBJ1-1	-	-	CASTGGPLNTEAFF	TGTGCCAGCACGGGGGGGCCGCTGAACACTGAAGCTTTCTTT
TRBV5-1	TRBJ1-1	-	TRBD1	CASSRGQGNTEAFF	TGCGCCAGCAGCAGAGGACAGGGGAACACTGAAGCTTTCTTT
TRBV9	TRBJ2-1	-	-	CASSPDSFNEQFF	TGTGCCAGCAGCCCCGACTCCTTCAATGAGCAGTTCTTC
TRBV10-1	TRBJ2-7	few	-	CASSRGDPASSYEQYF	TGCGCCAGCAGTCGAGGAGATCCGGCCAGCTCCTACGAGCAGTACTTC
TRBV11-3	TRBJ1-1	-	-	CASSQGASNTEAFF	TGTGCCAGCAGCCAAGGGGCTTCGAACACTGAAGCTTTCTTT
TRBV18	TRBJ1-2	-	TRBD1	CASSPAATGGGYTF	TGTGCCAGCTCACCAGCCGCCACAGGGGGAGGCTACACCTTC
TRBV19	TRBJ2-7	-	-	CASSTTTAYEQYF	TGTGCCAGCTCAACTACGACAGCCTACGAGCAGTACTTC
TRBV30	TRBJ2-7	few	TRBD2	CASSGGRGGRSSYEQYF	TGTGCCTCCTCAGGTGGGCGGGGGGGTAGAAGCTCCTACGAGCAGTACTTC
TRBV14	TRBJ1-1	-	TRBD1	CASSQDPGQANTEAFF	TGTGCCAGCAGCCAAGACCCGGGACAGGCGAACACTGAAGCTTTCTTT